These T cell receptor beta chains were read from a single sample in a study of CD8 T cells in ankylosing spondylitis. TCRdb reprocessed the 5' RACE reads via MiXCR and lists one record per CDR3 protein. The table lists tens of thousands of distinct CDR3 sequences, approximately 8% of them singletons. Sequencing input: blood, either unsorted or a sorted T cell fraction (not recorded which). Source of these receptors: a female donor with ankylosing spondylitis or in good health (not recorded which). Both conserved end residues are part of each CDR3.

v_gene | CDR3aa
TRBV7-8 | CASSYTGGMNTEAFF
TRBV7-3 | CASSIGLAGGASTDTQYF
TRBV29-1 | CSARGTEAFF
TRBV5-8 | CASSTHGPSYGYTF
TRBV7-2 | CASSLGSGVSYNEQFF
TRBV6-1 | CASSPTGPRNQPQHF
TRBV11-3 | CASSFEGYGYTF
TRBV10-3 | CATGASSGGGDTQYF
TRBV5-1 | CASRSSGNPSDEQFF
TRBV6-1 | CASKKGSNQPQHF
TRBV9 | CASRPDRANTEAFF
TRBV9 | CASSAGLEYNSPLHF
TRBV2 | CASRALFSYNEQFF
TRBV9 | CASSVAQGGGAEAFF
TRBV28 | CASTSRVGEFF
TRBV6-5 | CASSTDRGRNQPQHF
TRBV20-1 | CSARPDTSNYGYTF
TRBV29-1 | CSVVPVGDGAFF
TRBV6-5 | CASSYSGLGGARTGELFF
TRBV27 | CASSHRGQATTEAFF
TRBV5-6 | CASSRGQQGVGIENGYTF
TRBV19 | CASTTPLRGETQYF
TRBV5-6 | CASSFGEWGLEQYF
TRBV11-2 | CASSLSSTRGRSNFEQYF
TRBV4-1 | CASSQEGQGGNTIYF
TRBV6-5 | CASSYSFIGQGGNTIYF
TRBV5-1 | CASSLGTYNSPLHF
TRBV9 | CASSAQDANYGYTF